This T cell receptor beta chain was identified during a study of blood T cell repertoires in COVID-19. Study context: Italy, Spain and the United States were the sources of the convalescent and acute COVID-19 samples. T cells, B-cell-depleted T cells, or PBMCs supplied cDNA or gDNA.

In the source study's methods: Nucleated cell counts were estimated from reference gene primer amplification. Assay: immunoSEQ multiplex PCR; the TCRdb copy retains only in-frame clones and omits some. The DNA gave D and trimming, while V, J and clone size come from that table. In the table there are about 110,000 clones, approximately 69% of which are singletons. The V end was cut by 1 base, the J end by 3 bases, with 9 bases between. This CDR3 comprises 14 residues. CDR1 and CDR2 (germline): MGHRA, YSYEKL. Sequenced sample: peripheral blood. The gene calls are TRBV4-1 and TRBJ1-2, with D hard to call. The TCR sequence derives from a man aged 80 or over with acute or convalescent COVID-19. In DNA, the CDR3 is TGCGCCAGCAGCCAAGCAATGGCCTACTATGGCTACACCTTC. Translation: CASSQAMAYYGYTF.